These 2 T cell receptor beta chains were all obtained from the same sample, sequenced in a study of OX40 agonist ivuxolimab in advanced cancers. The repertoire was sequenced with immunoSEQ multiplex PCR; TCRdb's copy has only in-frame clones and lacks some. Counted here are 75,000 to 100,000 clones, under 90% occurring once; the ten biggest clones make up less than 6%. The starting material was CD4+ or CD8+ T cells sorted from blood, obtained in a trial of the OX40 agonist ivuxolimab. The receptors were sampled from an adult with an advanced solid tumor such as melanoma, head and neck, liver or kidney cancer.

The chain links TRBV7-9 to TRBJ2-3; D is ambiguous. CDR1 and CDR2 from the germline V gene are SEHNR and FQNEAQ (reference sequence). The CDR3 has 13 amino acids. Between the trimmed V and J ends, which lost 0 bases and 6 bases, there was a span of 7 bases. Here the CDR3 DNA reads TGTGCCAGCAGCTTAGCGGCCGAGGATACGCAGTATTTT. Its protein product is CASSLAAEDTQYF.

V is TRBV27 and J is TRBJ2-7; the D gene is possibly TRBD2 (5 bases). The germline V gene encodes CDR1 MNHEY and CDR2 SMNVEV (reference sequence). V was trimmed by 3 bases and J by 2 bases, leaving 14 bases between them. The CDR3 is 15 residues long. Here the CDR3 reads CASSFGAELPYEQYF. CDR3 nucleotide sequence: TGTGCCAGCAGTTTCGGAGCGGAACTTCCCTACGAGCAGTACTTC.